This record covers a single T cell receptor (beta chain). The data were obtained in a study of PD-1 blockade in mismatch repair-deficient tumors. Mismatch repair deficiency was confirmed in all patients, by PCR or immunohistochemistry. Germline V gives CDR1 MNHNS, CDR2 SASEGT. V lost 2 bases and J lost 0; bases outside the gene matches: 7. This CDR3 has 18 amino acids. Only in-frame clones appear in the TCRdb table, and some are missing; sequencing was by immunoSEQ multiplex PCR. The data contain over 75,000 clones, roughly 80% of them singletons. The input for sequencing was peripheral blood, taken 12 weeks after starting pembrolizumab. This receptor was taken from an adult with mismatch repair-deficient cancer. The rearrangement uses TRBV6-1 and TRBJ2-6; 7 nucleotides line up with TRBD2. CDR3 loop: CASSEIWGRGSGANVLTF. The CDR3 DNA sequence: TGTGCCAGCAGTGAAATTTGGGGGAGGGGCTCTGGGGCCAACGTCCTGACTTTC.